This T cell receptor (beta chain) emerged from a study of radiotherapy plus CTLA-4 blockade in lung cancer. Note on this clone: What it binds is not known.

Germline CDR1 SGHRS, CDR2 YFSETQ. The junction had 7 bases not matched to a gene; V was cut back by 3 bases and J by 5 bases. The CDR3 extends over 14 amino acids. The study, taken as a whole, reports: Early blood T cell clone dynamics reportedly forecast response best, with interferon-beta.

TCRdb keeps only in-frame clones here, not all; method: immunoSEQ multiplex PCR. The data contain 90,000 to 100,000 clones, about four fifths of them seen just once; the ten biggest clones take up around 3%. The receptor was isolated from a human donor with non-small cell lung cancer who had a partial response to radiotherapy plus ipilimumab. Some clones in this sample may be carry-over from other donors' samples. The chain links TRBV5-1 to TRBJ1-1; TRBD1 aligns across 7 bases. Sample: peripheral blood, taken from a patient treated with radiotherapy plus ipilimumab. The CDR3 here is CASSWNTGVTEAFF. DNA for the CDR3: TGCGCCAGCAGCTGGAACACAGGGGTGACTGAAGCTTTCTTT.